A selection of T cell receptor beta chains follows, all from one sample in a study of blood T cell repertoires in COVID-19. TCRdb's copy holds only in-frame clones and misses some; the assay was immunoSEQ multiplex PCR. The profile covers 52,000 or so clones, with 90% to 95% appearing a single time and around 3.9% taken by the ten largest. Sequencing input: peripheral blood. The receptors shown here come from a middle-aged man with acute or convalescent COVID-19. CDR3s include the opening cysteine and the closing phenylalanine or tryptophan. Fields, in order: J gene, V gene, clone size, D gene, CDR3 DNA, CDR3 protein. A D gene is named only where the DNA matches it firmly. A clone size is listed for some rows: how often the clone was seen (once, few, many), or a class if it is expanded.

TRBJ2-1 | TRBV6-2/TRBV6-3 | . | TRBD2 | TGTGCCAGCAGTTCCCTCGAGCGGGGTAGCTCCTACAATGAGCAGTTCTTC | CASSSLERGSSYNEQFF
TRBJ1-2 | TRBV30 | . | TRBD1 | TGTGCCTGGAGTAGGACAGGGGGCAGCTATGGCTACACCTTC | CAWSRTGGSYGYTF
TRBJ2-5 | TRBV5-1 | . | . | TGCGCCAGCAGCTTGAACGGGGAGGTGAAAGAGACCCAGTACTTC | CASSLNGEVKETQYF
TRBJ2-3 | TRBV6-1 | . | TRBD2 | TGTGCCAGCAGTGAACAACTAGCGGGTGGGACAGATACGCAGTATTTT | CASSEQLAGGTDTQYF
TRBJ2-2 | TRBV21-1 | . | . | TGTGCCAGCAGGATAGGGGCAGGGCGGACCGGGGAGCTGTTTTTT | CASRIGAGRTGELFF
TRBJ2-1 | TRBV7-8 | . | TRBD1 | TGTGCCAGCAGCTTAGTTGTGCTGGACAGGGTCATCCATGAGCAGTTCTTC | CASSLVVLDRVIHEQFF
TRBJ2-2 | TRBV27 | . | TRBD2 | TGTGCCAGCAGTCTCGGGGGAGGGGTAGCGGGAGGGACCGGGGAGCTGTTTTTT | CASSLGGGVAGGTGELFF
TRBJ2-7 | TRBV3-1/TRBV3-2 | . | TRBD2 | TGTGCCAGCAGCCCGGGACTAGCGGCAAACTACGAGCAGTACTTC | CASSPGLAANYEQYF
TRBJ2-7 | TRBV6-5 | . | . | TGTGCCAGCAGCATATATAGCGGAGGGGGCCACGAGCAGTACTTC | CASSIYSGGGHEQYF
TRBJ1-4 | TRBV9 | . | . | TGTGCCAGCAGCGTAGAATCTGCAACTAATGAAAAACTGTTTTTT | CASSVESATNEKLFF
TRBJ2-1 | TRBV24-1 | . | . | TGTGCCACCAGTGACCCCTACCTCAGGGGATACAATGAGCAGTTCTTC | CATSDPYLRGYNEQFF
TRBJ1-4 | TRBV6-1 | once | TRBD1 | TGTGCCAGCAGTGAACCGAGGGGGCGGGGTGAAAAACTGTTTTTT | CASSEPRGRGEKLFF
TRBJ2-2 | TRBV7-2 | . | TRBD1 | TGTGCCAGCAGAACCGGGACAGAGAACACCGGGGAGCTGTTTTTT | CASRTGTENTGELFF
TRBJ2-7 | TRBV6-5 | . | . | TGTGCCAGCAGTTACTCGGCTAGCTCCTACGAGCAGTACTTC | CASSYSASSYEQYF
TRBJ1-4 | TRBV20-1 | . | TRBD1 | TGCAGTGCTAGTGGGGGGACAGGGAATGAAAAACTGTTTTTT | CSASGGTGNEKLFF
TRBJ1-6 | TRBV5-1 | . | TRBD1 | TGCGCCAGCAGCCTACAAGGACAGGAGAATTCACCCCTCCACTTT | CASSLQGQENSPLHF
TRBJ2-3 | TRBV5-1 | . | TRBD1 | TGCGCCAGCCAGGGGGTCACAGATACGCAGTATTTT | CASQGVTDTQYF
TRBJ2-3 | TRBV28 | . | . | TGTGCCAGCAGTTCGACTCAGGGCCGCACAGATACGCAGTATTTT | CASSSTQGRTDTQYF
TRBJ2-1 | TRBV9 | . | . | TGTGCCAGCAGCGCCTACGGGATTCAAGCGAATGAGCAGTTCTTC | CASSAYGIQANEQFF
TRBJ2-3 | TRBV5-1 | . | TRBD2 | TGCGCCAGCAGCTTGCTAGCGGGAGGGCGCGCAGATACGCAGTATTTT | CASSLLAGGRADTQYF
TRBJ2-5 | TRBV19 | few | TRBD1 | TGTGCCAGTAGTATAGGGACAGGGGGCTCAGAGACCCAGTACTTC | CASSIGTGGSETQYF
TRBJ2-1 | TRBV19 | once | TRBD1 | TGTGCCAGCAAAGACGACAGGGGGGTTTTACACAATGAGCAGTTCTTC | CASKDDRGVLHNEQFF
TRBJ1-4 | TRBV3-1/TRBV3-2 | few | . | TGTGCCAGCTCACGGGGTTTCTCGGTTGAAAAACTGTTTTTT | CASSRGFSVEKLFF
TRBJ1-4 | TRBV19 | . | TRBD1 | TGTGCCAGTAGTGGCGGACAGGGGGCTGAGTCCTGGGATCAAAAACTGTTTTTT | CASSGGQGAESWDQKLFF
TRBJ2-5 | TRBV11-2 | . | TRBD1 | TGTGCCAGCAGCCCATCAGGGGGCGGGGAGACCCAGTACTTC | CASSPSGGGETQYF
TRBJ2-2 | TRBV11-3 | . | TRBD2 | TGTGCCAGCAGCCCAGACCCCTGGACTAGCGGGAAAAACACCGGGGAGCTGTTTTTT | CASSPDPWTSGKNTGELFF
TRBJ2-3 | TRBV19 | once | TRBD2 | TGTGCCAGTAGTGTTAGCGGGGGCACAGATACGCAGTATTTT | CASSVSGGTDTQYF
TRBJ1-2 | TRBV5-6 | . | . | TGTGCCAGCAGCGATGACTACGGGACTGGCGGCTACACCTTC | CASSDDYGTGGYTF
TRBJ2-1 | TRBV6-2/TRBV6-3 | . | TRBD2 | TGTGCCAGCAGTTACACTGGGACTAGCGGTTACAATGAGCAGTTCTTC | CASSYTGTSGYNEQFF
TRBJ2-2 | TRBV29-1 | . | . | TGCAGCGCGGGGTCCAGGGGCACCGGGGAGCTGTTTTTT | CSAGSRGTGELFF
TRBJ1-4 | TRBV14 | . | . | TGTGCCAGCAGCCAAGAACAGGGTAAAATTGAAAAACTGTTTTTT | CASSQEQGKIEKLFF
TRBJ2-7 | TRBV4-1 | . | . | TGCGCCAGCAGCCAAGTCCGAGAATCGGGCGAGCAGTACTTC | CASSQVRESGEQYF
TRBJ1-2 | TRBV14 | . | . | TGTGCCAGCAGCCAAGACGCTCGACAAATCGGTGGCTACACCTTC | CASSQDARQIGGYTF
TRBJ1-5 | TRBV6-6 | . | TRBD1 | TGTGCCAGCAGTGAGGGGACCCCGACAGGGGTTAAGCATTTT | CASSEGTPTGVKHF
TRBJ2-1 | TRBV7-9 | . | . | TGTGCCAGCAGCTTAGGGACATTTCCCTCCTACAATGAGCAGTTCTTC | CASSLGTFPSYNEQFF
TRBJ2-1 | TRBV21-1 | . | . | TGTGCCAGCAGCAAAGCGGCCCTAGCCAATGAGCAGTTCTTC | CASSKAALANEQFF
TRBJ1-1 | TRBV5-4 | . | . | TGTGCCAGCAGCGGGGCCGACACCACTGAAGCTTTCTTT | CASSGADTTEAFF
TRBJ2-7 | TRBV3-1/TRBV3-2 | . | TRBD2 | TGTGCCAGCAACCGACTAGCGGGAGGGGGCGAGCAGTACTTC | CASNRLAGGGEQYF
TRBJ1-2 | TRBV30 | few | TRBD1 | TGTGCCCTCCACAGGGGGACTAACTATGGCTACACCTTC | CALHRGTNYGYTF
TRBJ1-6 | TRBV5-1 | . | . | TGCGCCAGCAGCTCACAGGGAAATAATTCACCCCTCCACTTT | CASSSQGNNSPLHF
TRBJ2-7 | TRBV7-2 | . | . | TGTGCCAGCAGCCGGGGAGGTCGCTCCTACGAGCAGTACTTC | CASSRGGRSYEQYF
TRBJ1-5 | TRBV27 | . | . | TGTGCCAGCAGTCCATCGGGTCAGCCCCAGCATTTT | CASSPSGQPQHF